This TCR beta chain was captured in a study of CD4 T cells in relation to SARS-CoV-2 and coronaviruses. CD4+ T cells from unexposed donors were obtained before the COVID-19 pandemic (2011-2018). CD4+ T cells were isolated from the cells after around 9 days of culture. Fresh IL-2 medium replaced half the medium on days 3 and 7. Measured with immunoSEQ multiplex PCR; TCRdb has only the in-frame clones, and not every one. The sample carries 23,000 or so clones, about 75% recorded once. Germline CDR1 is SGHRS and CDR2 is YFSETQ. CDR3 length: 15 residues. Trimming removed 0 bases at V and 5 bases at J, with 13 bases between. On this clone: Its antigen is still unknown.

Sequenced: CD4+ T cells from PBMCs, cultured in vitro. The rearrangement links TRBV5-1 to TRBJ2-3; tentatively, D is TRBD2 (6 bases). The TCR originated in a human donor in good health. DNA for the CDR3: TGCGCCAGCAGCTTGGTGGGCAGGCGGGAAGATACGCAGTATTTT. It translates to CASSLVGRREDTQYF.